This T cell receptor (beta chain) was identified during a study of Graves' ophthalmopathy and Graves' hyperthyroidism. Transcripts of RNA were the source for amplifying TCR beta CDR3 regions. Scientists carried out first-round RT-PCR using HTBI primers and then a second-round multiplex PCR. A single record per CDR3 protein comes from TCRdb applying MiXCR to the multiplex PCR reads. In the table there are 350,000 to 450,000 distinct CDR3 sequences, around 20% of which are singletons. There are many counts of this clonotype. The germline CDR1 and CDR2 sequences are MNHEY and SVGEGT. V lost 0 bases and J 1 base, leaving 12 bases between the germline ends. The CDR3 covers 16 residues.

The receptor comes from a woman aged 18-30 years with Graves' ophthalmopathy. This rearrangement joins TRBV6-2 or TRBV6-3 to TRBJ1-1, with D perhaps matching TRBD1 (6 bases). The specimen was peripheral blood. The CDR3 DNA follows: TGTGCCAGCAGTTACTCCCAGCGGGGGCCGAACACTGAAGCTTTCTTT. Translation gives CASSYSQRGPNTEAFF.